Following are 30 T cell receptor beta chains from one sample sequenced in a study of cytomegalovirus exposure and HLA in healthy donors. The PCR used 60 Vbeta and 13 Jbeta primers. Using immunoSEQ multiplex PCR, the repertoire was profiled, and TCRdb retains in-frame clones only, with some absent. The listing contains 150,000 to 200,000 clones. The sequenced sample consisted of PBMCs. The receptors were sampled from a woman in her late teens or twenties in good health and CMV-seropositive.

This chain links TRBV11-2 with TRBJ2-7; D gene uncertain. Germline-derived CDR1 and CDR2 are SGHAT and FQNNGV. The length of the CDR3 is 13 residues. V was pared by 5 bases and J by 7 bases, with 15 bases between. The CDR3 region has the DNA TGTGCCAGCAGCCCCGGAGTAGCATGGGAGCAGTACTTC. It yields the protein CASSPGVAWEQYF.

The rearrangement joins TRBV29-1 to TRBJ2-7; 9 bases fit TRBD1. The CDR3 spans 12 residues. J gave up 5 bases and V 6 bases, and 5 bases lay outside the gene matches. CDR1 SQVTM and CDR2 ANQGSEA come from the germline V gene. DNA for the CDR3: TGCAGCGTCCAGGGACAGGGTGACGAGCAGTACTTC. Amino acids: CSVQGQGDEQYF.

This sequence joins TRBV4-1 and TRBJ2-1, with D perhaps TRBD2 (7 bases). CDR1 and CDR2 from the germline V gene are MGHRA and YSYEKL. The CDR3 sequence is 14 residues long. Trimming cost V 1 base and J 8 bases, with 12 bases left between them. The CDR3 coding sequence is TGCGCCAGCAGCCAAGTGGGGGGGGCTGATGAGCAGTTCTTC. This gives the protein CASSQVGGADEQFF.

Regarding this clone: The junction shows a germline mismatch at one end, possibly a read error. This chain connects TRBV7-7 to TRBJ2-1; 8 nucleotides line up with TRBD2. The germline V gene encodes CDR1 SSHAT and CDR2 FNYEAQ (reference sequence). The CDR3 covers 16 residues. The CDR3 sequence: CASSEGGLAQHNEQFF. The CDR3 region has the DNA TGTGCTAGCAGCGAAGGTGGACTAGCCCAGCACAATGAGCAGTTCTTC.

The genes are TRBV15 and TRBJ2-2; D ambiguous. CDR3 length equals 14 residues. Trimming took off 0 bases at V and 4 bases at J, with 6 bases between the two ends. The germline V gene has CDR1 LNHNV and CDR2 YYDKDF (reference sequence). CDR3 DNA sequence: TGTGCCACCAGCAGAGATCGCAGCACCGGGGAGCTGTTTTTT. Translation gives CATSRDRSTGELFF.

This chain links TRBV19 with TRBJ1-1; a possible D gene is TRBD1 (5 bases). This CDR3 region has 14 residues. Trimming left V 4 bases short and J 10 bases short, with 19 bases between. Germline-derived CDR1 and CDR2 are LNHDA and SQIVND (reference sequence). The CDR3 is CASSTVPVGGTAFF. The CDR3 DNA sequence: TGTGCCAGTAGTACGGTCCCTGTGGGAGGGACAGCTTTCTTT.

The chain uses TRBV4-2 and TRBJ2-1, with TRBD2 matching 10 bases. Trimming at V came to 4 bases and at J to 4 bases, leaving 7 bases not matched to a gene. The CDR3 length is 16 residues. The germline CDR1 and CDR2 sequences are LGHNA and YNFKEQ. The CDR3 DNA reads TGTGCCAGCAGCCTTTCAGCGGGAGGGAAATACAATGAGCAGTTCTTC. It is translated as CASSLSAGGKYNEQFF.

This chain joins TRBV5-1 and TRBJ2-3; no reliable D call. The CDR3 is 14 amino acids. V was shortened by 1 base and J by 2 bases, with 8 bases between the two germline ends. Germline CDR1 reads SGHRS; CDR2 reads YFSETQ. The chain's CDR3 is CASSLSQATDTQYF. In DNA, the CDR3 is TGCGCCAGCAGCTTGAGCCAGGCCACAGATACGCAGTATTTT.

The chain is built from TRBV29-1 and TRBJ1-2; a weak D match, TRBD1 (6 bases). Germline values: CDR1 SQVTM, CDR2 ANQGSEA. This CDR3 has 15 amino acids. V dropped 3 bases and J dropped 8 bases, with 22 bases sitting between them. The CDR3 region is CSVDPRGGRARGYTF. CDR3 DNA: TGCAGCGTTGATCCCCGGGGGGGGCGCGCCCGAGGCTACACCTTC.

V gene TRBV29-1 combines with J gene TRBJ2-7; 7 bases agree with TRBD1. Germline trimming cut 7 bases from V and 3 bases from J; bases unmatched to any gene: 9. This CDR3 has 13 amino acids. Looked up from germline, CDR1 is SQVTM and CDR2 is ANQGSEA. CDR3 loop: CSAGRDSFYEQYF. The CDR3 DNA follows: TGCAGCGCCGGCAGGGACAGTTTCTACGAGCAGTACTTC.

This chain connects TRBV2 to TRBJ1-6; 10 nucleotides agree with TRBD1. From germline, CDR1 is SNHLY and CDR2 FYNNEI. This CDR3 comprises 15 residues. V gave up 6 bases and J gave up 9 bases; unmatched junction bases: 8. DNA of the CDR3: TGTGCCAGCAGGCCCGACAGGGGGCAAGTTTCACCCCTCCACTTT. Its protein is CASRPDRGQVSPLHF.

V and J are TRBV30 and TRBJ2-2, with D possibly TRBD2 on 5 matching bases. V shed 0 bases and J shed 8 bases, with 13 bases lying between them. The CDR3 covers 14 residues. The V gene's germline CDR1 is GTSNPN and CDR2 SVGIG (reference sequence). CDR3 sequence reads: CAWSVGPGGGELFF. In DNA form, the CDR3 reads TGTGCCTGGAGTGTCGGACCGGGCGGGGGGGAGCTGTTTTTT.

The chain employs TRBV7-8 and TRBJ1-3, with D perhaps TRBD1 (5 bases). The CDR3 sequence is 14 residues long. Germline-derived CDR1 and CDR2 are SGHVS and FQNEAQ. V shed 5 bases and J shed 0 bases, with 8 bases lying between them. The DNA of the CDR3 is TGTGCCAGCAGCCTACAGGTCTCTGGAAACACCATATATTTT. Residues: CASSLQVSGNTIYF.

The J gene is TRBJ1-1, the V gene TRBV23-1; perhaps TRBD1 as D (5 bases). TRBV23-1 is placed among ORFs of uncertain function. V was trimmed by 4 bases and J by 6 bases, leaving 15 bases between them. CDR3 length equals 14 residues. Here the CDR3 DNA reads TGCGCCAGCAGTCTCGGCGGGGGAGTGGCTGAAGCTTTCTTT. This translates into CASSLGGGVAEAFF.

The chain has TRBV7-2 and TRBJ2-3; 8 nucleotides match TRBD2. The CDR3 has 16 residues. CDR1 is SGHTA, CDR2 FQGNSA, per germline. V was pared by 1 base and J by 4 bases, with 7 bases of the junction left unmatched. The CDR3 DNA follows: TGTGCCAGCAGCTTAGTATCCGGGGGGGCCTCAGATACGCAGTATTTT. It translates to CASSLVSGGASDTQYF.

About this clone itself: The sample has other DNA sequences that encode this CDR3 too. The chain joins TRBV5-1 to TRBJ1-1; 7 bases map to TRBD1. The CDR3 is 14 residues long. CDR1 and CDR2 from the germline V gene are SGHRS and YFSETQ. Trimming at V came to 0 bases and at J to 2 bases, leaving 1 base not matched to a gene. CDR3 loop: CASSLDRGNTEAFF. The CDR3 bases are TGCGCCAGCAGCTTGGACAGGGGAAACACTGAAGCTTTCTTT.

The chain joins TRBV5-1 to TRBJ1-4, with 7 bases fitting TRBD1. CDR3 length: 15 amino acids. Germline trimming cut 0 bases from V and 4 bases from J; bases unmatched to any gene: 3. CDR1 SGHRS and CDR2 YFSETQ come from the germline V gene. The CDR3 nucleotides read TGCGCCAGCAGCTTGGCCGGGACAGTTAATGAAAAACTGTTTTTT. This encodes CASSLAGTVNEKLFF.

V and J are TRBV11-2 and TRBJ2-5; D is perhaps TRBD1 (5 bases). Trimming left V 1 base short and J 2 bases short, with 11 bases between. Germline V gene sequence: CDR1 SGHAT, CDR2 FQNNGV. The CDR3 extends over 15 amino acids. CDR3: CASSLARQGQETQYF. In DNA, the CDR3 is TGTGCCAGCAGCTTAGCTCGGCAGGGACAAGAGACCCAGTACTTC.

The V call is TRBV19, the J call TRBJ2-5; possibly TRBD1 for D (6 bases). The CDR3 runs 15 residues. The ends were cut back, 3 bases at V and 5 bases at J, with 16 bases in the middle. Germline V lookup: CDR1 LNHDA, CDR2 SQIVND (reference sequence). The CDR3 DNA sequence: TGTGCCAGTAGTATGGGACAAAGGACCCGGGAGACCCAGTACTTC. It encodes CASSMGQRTRETQYF.

J is TRBJ1-1 and V is TRBV5-1; TRBD1 matches at 10 bases. V was pared by 4 bases and J by 0 bases, with 3 bases of the junction left unmatched. Per the germline V gene, CDR1 is SGHRS and CDR2 is YFSETQ. The CDR3 spans 15 residues. In DNA form, the CDR3 reads TGCGCCAGCAGCGCGGGACAGGGGCTGAACACTGAAGCTTTCTTT. Its protein is CASSAGQGLNTEAFF.

The chain has TRBV5-4 and TRBJ1-2; D remains ambiguous. V was clipped by 0 bases and J by 3 bases, with 12 bases between them. The CDR3 has 15 amino acids. Germline CDR1 reads SGHNT; CDR2 reads YYREEE (reference sequence). CDR3 coding DNA: TGTGCCAGCAGCTTGGTCCTCGAGGGTTACTATGGCTACACCTTC. Its protein is CASSLVLEGYYGYTF.

The gene calls are TRBV10-3 and TRBJ1-5, with TRBD1 as a possible D gene (6 bases). The CDR3 runs to 16 residues. Trimming cost V 0 bases and J 3 bases, with 12 bases left between them. The germline CDR1 and CDR2 sequences are ENHRY and SYGVKD. In DNA form, the CDR3 reads TGTGCCATCAGTGAGTCTTCTGGACAGCCCAATCAGCCCCAGCATTTT. It codes for CAISESSGQPNQPQHF.

J is TRBJ2-1 and V is TRBV4-1, with 7 positions matching TRBD2. Trimming took 2 bases from V and 7 from J; bases not matched to a gene: 17. The V gene's germline CDR1 is MGHRA and CDR2 YSYEKL. The CDR3 runs to 18 residues. CDR3 sequence (DNA): TGCGCCAGCAGCCAATTGGATCTCCTAGCGGACAAAAGGAATGAGCAGTTCTTC. It codes for CASSQLDLLADKRNEQFF.

The chain uses TRBV19 and TRBJ1-5; D is uncertain. This CDR3 has 15 amino acids. V was shortened by 5 bases and J by 2 bases, with 13 bases between the two germline ends. The V gene's germline CDR1 is LNHDA and CDR2 SQIVND (reference sequence). In DNA form, the CDR3 reads TGTGCCAGTAGTTTGAGAGTCGTGGGCAATCAGCCCCAGCATTTT. This encodes CASSLRVVGNQPQHF.

This sequence joins TRBV6-5 and TRBJ1-3, with a possible D match to TRBD1 (5 bases). This CDR3 is 14 amino acids long. The V end was cut by 7 bases, the J end by 1 base, with 11 bases between. CDR1 is MNHEY and CDR2 is SVGAGI in the germline V gene. In nucleotides, the CDR3 is TGTGCCAGCACCTTCGGGGGGTCTGGAAACACCATATATTTT. This codes for CASTFGGSGNTIYF.

This chain links TRBV6-4 with TRBJ2-3; 11 nucleotides align to TRBD1. The CDR3 covers 15 residues. Germline assignment: CDR1 MRHNA and CDR2 SNTAGT. The V and J ends lost 6 bases and 5 bases, in that order; junction bases with no gene match: 7. CDR3 DNA: TGTGCCAGCAGACGGACAGGGGGCGGGATAGATACGCAGTATTTT. Translation: CASRRTGGGIDTQYF.

The rearrangement joins TRBV6-1 to TRBJ2-1, with 11 bases fitting TRBD2. Trimming cost V 1 base and J 3 bases; bases outside gene matches: 8. Germline V gene lookup returns CDR1 MNHNS and CDR2 SASEGT. The CDR3 is made up of 18 amino acids. The CDR3 reads CASSEDTSGRSYYNEQFF. CDR3 nucleotides: TGTGCCAGCAGTGAAGACACTAGCGGGAGATCCTACTACAATGAGCAGTTCTTC.

The rearrangement joins TRBV5-1 to TRBJ1-2; 9 bases map to TRBD1. Germline V lookup: CDR1 SGHRS, CDR2 YFSETQ. The ends lost 3 bases at V and 8 bases at J; junction bases unmatched: 8. This CDR3 has 14 residues. CDR3 DNA: TGCGCCAGCAGCTGGACAGGGGTCGCGGACGGCTACACCTTC. Its protein is CASSWTGVADGYTF.

This sequence joins TRBV18 and TRBJ1-1; 11 bases are shared with TRBD1. V shed 1 base, J shed 8 bases, and the junction held 9 bases outside the gene matches. The CDR3 has 16 amino acids. Germline V CDR1 and CDR2: KGHSH, LQKENI. DNA of the CDR3: TGTGCCAGCTCACCACGACCGGGACAGGGGGACATGGAAGCTTTCTTT. The encoded protein is CASSPRPGQGDMEAFF.

The V gene is TRBV15, the J gene TRBJ1-2; TRBD1 matches at 10 bases. The CDR3 consists of 15 residues. The junction had 5 bases not matched to a gene; V was cut back by 3 bases and J by 4 bases. Germline V gene sequence: CDR1 LNHNV, CDR2 YYDKDF (reference sequence). CDR3: CATSRTGGAPYGYTF. As DNA, the CDR3 is TGTGCCACCAGCAGGACAGGGGGCGCCCCCTATGGCTACACCTTC. Filled out from reference TRBV15 and TRBJ1-2, the complete variable domain reads DAMVIQNPRYQVTQFGKPVTLSCSQTLNHNVMYWYQQKSSQAPKLLFHYYDKDFNNEADTPDNFQSRRPNTSFCFLDIRSPGLGDTAMYLCATSRTGGAPYGYTFGSGTRLTVV.